A single sample is the source of the 24 T cell receptor beta chains below, sequenced in a study of T cell repertoires in cytomegalovirus infection. From the reads, TCRdb called clonotypes with MiXCR, one entry per CDR3 protein. The profile shows 600,000 to 800,000 distinct CDR3 sequences, less than 25% of them singletons. The sequencing input was CD8+ T cells from PBMCs. Receptors were obtained from a human donor in good health (CMV status not recorded). Some clones in this sample may be carry-over from other donors' samples.

In this sample, this clonotype turned up a few times. This CDR3 is CASSPRDTATGELFF. The DNA for the CDR3 is TGTGCCAGCAGCCCGCGGGACACGGCCACCGGGGAGCTGTTTTTT. The gene calls are TRBV7-9 and TRBJ2-2; D might be TRBD1 or TRBD2, each matching 6 bases. The CDR3 runs 15 residues. In germline, CDR1 is SEHNR, CDR2 FQNEAQ (reference sequence). V lost 5 bases, J lost 4 bases, and 14 bases lay in between.

This chain joins TRBV29-1 and TRBJ2-1; D is unresolved. Per germline, CDR1 SQVTM and CDR2 ANQGSEA. Trimming took 5 bases from V and 0 from J, leaving 17 bases between them. This CDR3 spans 16 amino acids. The CDR3 reads CSVLGLRTSSYNEQFF. CDR3 nucleotide sequence: TGCAGCGTTCTAGGTTTGCGTACGAGCTCCTACAATGAGCAGTTCTTC.

The sample holds a few counts of this clonotype. The junction departs from germline at one end; a sequencing error may be responsible. The chain combines TRBV7-7 with TRBJ1-5; weak D call: TRBD1 (6 bases). Germline CDR1 is SSHAT and CDR2 is FNYEAQ (reference sequence). The CDR3 length is 21 residues. CDR3 region: CASSVSAQGRRSRHSNQPQHF. CDR3 DNA: TGTGCTAGCAGCGTTTCGGCACAGGGCCGCCGGTCGAGGCATAGCAATCAGCCCCAGCATTTT.

This clonotype came up a few times. The rearrangement joins TRBV19 to TRBJ2-3; TRBD2 matches at 7 bases. The length of the CDR3 is 17 residues. V dropped 0 bases and J dropped 3; count of bases not matched to a gene: 9. From germline, CDR1 is LNHDA and CDR2 SQIVND (reference sequence). In DNA, the CDR3 is TGTGCCAGTAGTATAGATCGGATGGCGGGGGAGACAGATACGCAGTATTTT. Translated, it gives CASSIDRMAGETDTQYF.

This clonotype has only a few counts. This rearrangement joins TRBV7-8 to TRBJ2-7, with D possibly matching TRBD2 (5 bases). Germline V gene data show CDR1 as SGHVS and CDR2 as FQNEAQ. This CDR3 spans 14 amino acids. Trimming took 1 base from V and 3 from J, leaving 10 bases between them. The CDR3 DNA follows: TGTGCCAGCAGCTTAGGGGCTAGCCTCTACGAGCAGTACGTC. Protein: CASSLGASLYEQYV.

This chain uses TRBV27 with TRBJ1-4; 8 bases match TRBD1. The J segment lost 7 bases and the V segment lost 0 bases, leaving 4 bases of the junction unmatched. This CDR3 contains 15 residues. The germline CDR1 and CDR2 sequences are MNHEY and SMNVEV (reference sequence). The DNA of the CDR3 is TGTGCCAGCAGTTTATCAGGACAGGGCGCTGAAAAACTGTTTTTT. Translated, it gives CASSLSGQGAEKLFF.

In nucleotides, the CDR3 is TGTGCCAGCAGTTATGGGACAGGGACCACTGAAGCTTTCTTT. This encodes CASSYGTGTTEAFF. This rearrangement joins TRBV6-2 or TRBV6-3 to TRBJ1-1; TRBD1 agrees at 9 bases. The germline CDR1 and CDR2 sequences are MNHEY and SVGEGT. The CDR3 loop spans 14 amino acids. Trimming took 3 bases from V and 4 from J; bases not matched to a gene: 3.

This clonotype was counted once. A much larger clone differs from this one at a single base, so this may be a read error. The chain carries TRBV7-6 and TRBJ2-5, with D perhaps matching TRBD2 (5 bases). Germline CDR1 SGHVS, CDR2 FNYEAQ. Trimming took off 4 bases at V and 4 bases at J, with 16 bases between the two ends. The CDR3 runs to 15 residues. The CDR3 loop reads CASSSDMIGGETQYF. DNA for the CDR3: TGTGCCAGCAGCTCCGATATGATTGGAGGAGAGACCCAGTACTTC.

The gene calls are TRBV20-1 and TRBJ2-3; possibly TRBD1 or TRBD2 for D (6 bases each). Germline lookup yields CDR1 DFQATT and CDR2 SNEGSKA (reference sequence). The length of the CDR3 is 14 residues. The V and J ends lost 5 bases and 1 base respectively, with 13 bases between them. In DNA form, the CDR3 reads TGCAGTGCTCGGGGGCTGTTTGGCACAGATACGCAGTATTTT. It encodes CSARGLFGTDTQYF.

This chain links TRBV12-3 or TRBV12-4 with TRBJ2-4; D may match TRBD1 or TRBD2 (6 bases each). V was trimmed by 5 bases and J by 0 bases, leaving 17 bases between them. The CDR3 is made up of 17 amino acids. CDR3 in amino acids: CASSPGGSILAKNIQYF. DNA of the CDR3: TGTGCCAGCAGTCCCGGGGGCTCGATACTAGCCAAAAACATTCAGTACTTC.

At least ten counts were recorded for this clonotype. This chain links TRBV7-8 with TRBJ2-1, with no clear D. V was cut by 0 bases and J by 9 bases, with 6 bases left in between. Germline assignment: CDR1 SGHVS and CDR2 FQNEAQ. The CDR3 extends over 12 amino acids. For the CDR3, the DNA is TGTGCCAGCAGCTTAGCCCACATTGAGCAGTTCTTC. Its protein is CASSLAHIEQFF.

This clonotype was picked up many times. This chain joins TRBV10-3 and TRBJ1-5; D ambiguous. Germline assignment: CDR1 ENHRY and CDR2 SYGVKD. V shed 0 bases and J shed 4 bases, with 22 bases lying between them. The CDR3 has 19 residues. The CDR3 protein is CAISESLVYDPRRNQPQHF. The CDR3 DNA is TGTGCCATCAGTGAGTCGCTGGTTTACGACCCTCGCCGTAATCAGCCCCAGCATTTT.

The V gene is TRBV29-1, the J gene TRBJ2-1; no reliable D call. The CDR3 totals 13 residues. V dropped 6 bases and J dropped 2 bases, with 11 bases sitting between them. CDR1 and CDR2 (germline): SQVTM, ANQGSEA. The CDR3 region is CSVYKNPYNEQFF. The CDR3 coding sequence is TGCAGCGTATACAAAAATCCCTACAATGAGCAGTTCTTC.

As to this clonotype: A much larger clone lies a single base off, so this may be a read error. The gene calls are TRBV7-8 and TRBJ2-7; D not resolved. Trimming took off 1 base at V and 3 bases at J, with 19 bases between the two ends. This CDR3 has 17 residues. The germline V gene encodes CDR1 SGHVS and CDR2 FQNEAQ. CDR3 loop: CASSLVGIPIGYYEQYF. In nucleotides, the CDR3 is TGTGCCAGCAGCTTAGTAGGTATTCCGATAGGCTACTACGAGCAGTACTTC.

There are many counts of this clonotype. The genes are TRBV11-1 and TRBJ2-2, with D uncertain. V lost 2 bases, J lost 4 bases, and 11 bases lay in between. The CDR3 has 15 amino acids. The germline CDR1 and CDR2 sequences are SGHAT and FQDESV (reference sequence). The CDR3 protein is CASSLSVDRTGELFF. DNA of the CDR3: TGTGCCAGCAGCTTAAGCGTGGACCGCACCGGGGAGCTGTTTTTT. The full variable domain, completed using reference TRBV11-1 and TRBJ2-2, is EAEVAQSPRYKITEKSQAVAFWCDPISGHATLYWYRQILGQGPELLVQFQDESVVDDSQLPKDRFSAERLKGVDSTLKIQPAELGDSAMYLCASSLSVDRTGELFFGEGSRLTVL.

Notes on this clonotype: This may arise from a read error, as a much more abundant clone is one base away. CDR3 sequence (DNA): TGTGCCAACAGCTTAACGTTCCTAGCGGGGGGTGGAGAGCAGTTCTTC. This translates into CANSLTFLAGGGEQFF. The chain couples TRBV7-3 to TRBJ2-1; 11 nucleotides align to TRBD2. The CDR3 runs 16 residues. Germline assignment: CDR1 SGHTA and CDR2 FQGTGA.

This clonotype was observed a few times. The rearrangement joins TRBV4-2 to TRBJ2-3; 11 bases fit TRBD2. Germline CDR1 LGHNA, CDR2 YNFKEQ. There are 17 residues in the CDR3. J gave up 0 bases and V 1 base, and 3 bases lay outside the gene matches. The CDR3 DNA is TGTGCCAGCAGCCAAGTTCTAGCGGGGGGAAGCACAGATACGCAGTATTTT. Its protein is CASSQVLAGGSTDTQYF.

This clonotype has at least ten counts. This sequence joins TRBV7-9 and TRBJ2-7; TRBD2 is a possible D gene (6 bases). The CDR3 has 14 amino acids. Germline CDR1 SEHNR, CDR2 FQNEAQ (reference sequence). V lost 4 bases to trimming and J lost 2 bases, with 12 bases between them. CDR3 DNA sequence: TGTGCCAGCAGCTCGGGGACTTTAGCCTACGAGCAGTACTTC. Encoded protein: CASSSGTLAYEQYF.

This chain uses TRBV13 with TRBJ1-2, with a possible D match to TRBD1 (5 bases). The CDR3 loop spans 15 amino acids. The germline V gene has CDR1 PRHDT and CDR2 FYEKMQ (reference sequence). With 0 bases removed from V and 3 bases from J, the gap between germline ends came to 11 bases. This CDR3 reads CASSLGLRQYYGYTF. The DNA of the CDR3 is TGTGCCAGCAGCTTAGGCCTCCGACAGTACTATGGCTACACCTTC. The full variable domain, in which reference TRBV13 and TRBJ1-2 provide the parts outside the CDR3, is AAGVIQSPRHLIKEKRETATLKCYPIPRHDTVYWYQQGPGQDPQFLISFYEKMQSDKGSIPDRFSAQQFSDYHSELNMSSLELGDSALYFCASSLGLRQYYGYTFGSGTRLTVV.

This clonotype was observed many times. The rearrangement joins TRBV7-8 to TRBJ1-2; 11 nucleotides agree with TRBD1. The CDR3 is 14 amino acids. CDR1 and CDR2 from the germline V gene are SGHVS and FQNEAQ. J gave up 3 bases and V 6 bases, and 3 bases lay outside the gene matches. The CDR3 DNA reads as TGTGCCAGCAGTAGGACAGGGGGCGACTATGGCTACACCTTC. Its translation: CASSRTGGDYGYTF.

Of note for this clonotype: A much bigger clone sits one base away, suggesting this may be a read error. The chain combines TRBV7-2 with TRBJ2-3; no clear D gene. Trimming shortened V by 2 bases and J by 2 bases, and 8 bases separated the two germline ends. Germline CDR1 and CDR2: SGHTA and FQGNSA. CDR3 length: 14 residues. The CDR3: CASSLFTNTDTQYF. The CDR3 nucleotides are TGTGCCAGCAGCTTATTCACTAACACAGATACGCAGTATTTT.

J is TRBJ2-7 and V is TRBV7-1; D remains unclear. TRBV7-1 is designated an ORF whose function remains uncertain. The CDR3 is 14 residues long. CDR3 in DNA: TGTACCAGCAGCGAGGACGGGCAGTACTACGAGCAGTACGTC. Its translation is CTSSEDGQYYEQYV.

The CDR3 loop reads CASSVVAGGPYNEQFF. The CDR3 DNA follows: TGTGCCAGCAGCGTAGTGGCGGGGGGGCCCTACAATGAGCAGTTCTTC. The chain links TRBV9 to TRBJ2-1, with TRBD2 identical over 9 bases. The V gene end was trimmed by 0 bases and the J gene end by 2 bases; junction bases not matched to a gene: 3. Germline CDR1 reads SGDLS; CDR2 reads YYNGEE. There are 16 residues in the CDR3.

This clonotype came up many times. The chain joins TRBV7-2 to TRBJ2-3; 8 positions match TRBD2. The CDR3 length is 18 residues. Looked up from germline, CDR1 is SGHTA and CDR2 is FQGNSA. V was pared by 2 bases and J by 2 bases, with 12 bases of the junction left unmatched. CDR3 sequence: CASSLQPLAGPSTDTQYF. The CDR3 coding sequence is TGTGCCAGCAGCTTACAGCCTTTAGCGGGACCTTCCACAGATACGCAGTATTTT.